This TCR beta chain was obtained from a study of cytomegalovirus exposure and HLA in healthy donors. This clone was counted once. Antigen specificity is unknown. Use of 60 Vbeta and 13 Jbeta primers characterized the PCR. The assay was immunoSEQ multiplex PCR, and TCRdb's table has in-frame clones only and misses some. The sample records roughly 190,000 clones, approximately 11% being singletons. The CDR3 is 14 amino acids. From germline, CDR1 is SNHLY and CDR2 FYNNEI. The junction had 6 bases not matched to a gene; V was cut back by 7 bases and J by 8 bases. Broader study findings: DRB1 showed the most TCR associations and HLA-C the fewest in a later analysis, as rates varied by HLA locus. Researchers counted 164 TCR beta chains as cytomegalovirus-associated.

J is TRBJ2-1 and V is TRBV2; 12 bases fit TRBD2. The TCR was taken from a man in his fifties in good health and CMV-seropositive. The sequenced sample was PBMCs. CDR3 sequence reads: CASKLAGGPHEQFF. The CDR3 DNA reads as TGTGCCAGCAAGCTAGCGGGGGGGCCTCATGAGCAGTTCTTC.